The 29 T cell receptor beta chains in this list originate from one sample, sequenced in a study of response to subunit inactivated influenza vaccine. MiXCR, applied by TCRdb to the RT-PCR reads, yields one record per CDR3 protein. The table shows about 160,000 distinct CDR3 sequences, with under 13% occurring only once. The sequencing used non-naive T cells sorted from PBMCs, collected about 40 days after vaccination. These receptors were taken from a middle-aged man who received an inactivated influenza vaccine.

In its sample, this clonotype was seen many times. V usage is TRBV27 and J usage is TRBJ2-7; tentatively, D is TRBD1 or TRBD2 (5 bases each). The V and J ends lost 4 bases and 0 bases respectively, with 13 bases between them. The CDR3 runs 15 residues. The germline V gene encodes CDR1 MNHEY and CDR2 SMNVEV (reference sequence). The CDR3 region has the DNA TGTGCCAGCAGTTCCGGGACGCTAAGCTCCTACGAGCAGTACTTC. It translates to CASSSGTLSSYEQYF.

The chain links TRBV18 to TRBJ2-5; TRBD1 matches 10 bases. The germline V gene has CDR1 KGHSH and CDR2 LQKENI. The CDR3 loop spans 14 amino acids. Trimming took 0 bases from V and 5 from J; bases not matched to a gene: 0. The CDR3 reads CASSPPGQGETQYF. DNA for the CDR3: TGTGCCAGCTCACCACCGGGACAGGGGGAGACCCAGTACTTC.

This clonotype was counted at least ten times. The gene calls are TRBV20-1 and TRBJ1-1; possibly TRBD1 for D (6 bases). The CDR3 contains 14 residues. Per germline, CDR1 DFQATT and CDR2 SNEGSKA (reference sequence). Deletions cut 0 bases from V and 4 bases from J, with 12 bases between. CDR3 coding DNA: TGCAGTGCTAGAGAGCTGGGGGCGAGCACTGAAGCTTTCTTT. This gives the protein CSARELGASTEAFF.

This clonotype occurred a few times. The chain recombines TRBV18 with TRBJ2-3; D is unresolved. V lost 5 bases to trimming and J lost 2 bases, with 11 bases between them. The CDR3 length is 14 residues. Germline V gene data show CDR1 as KGHSH and CDR2 as LQKENI. For the CDR3, the DNA is TGTGCCAGCTCAGATTCACCTCCCACAGATACGCAGTATTTT. Translated, it gives CASSDSPPTDTQYF.

This clonotype was found a few times. The chain couples TRBV7-2 to TRBJ2-3; TRBD2 might be the D (5 bases). CDR1 is SGHTA and CDR2 is FQGNSA in the germline V gene. The CDR3 covers 14 residues. The germline V and J ends were trimmed by 5 bases and 0 bases, with 9 bases remaining between them. The CDR3 protein is CASSRDGSTDTQYF. The CDR3 nucleotides are TGTGCCAGCAGCCGGGATGGCAGCACAGATACGCAGTATTTT.

This clonotype was found many times. This rearrangement joins TRBV7-8 to TRBJ2-7, with 10 bases identical to TRBD2. V lost 1 base and J lost 6; bases outside the gene matches: 6. Germline loops: CDR1 SGHVS, CDR2 FQNEAQ. The CDR3 covers 15 residues. CDR3 region: CASSLVMLAGVEQYF. The CDR3, as DNA: TGTGCCAGCAGCTTAGTGATGCTAGCGGGAGTCGAGCAGTACTTC.

The chain's CDR3 is CASSKQGAYEQYF. The CDR3 region has the DNA TGTGCCAGCAGCAAACAGGGGGCGTACGAGCAGTACTTC. This chain joins TRBV11-2 and TRBJ2-7; 9 nucleotides agree with TRBD1. The CDR3 has 13 residues. V lost 5 bases to trimming and J lost 4 bases; unmatched junction nucleotides: 3. CDR1 SGHAT and CDR2 FQNNGV come from the germline V gene.

The table lists this clonotype with a few counts. This chain uses TRBV6-2 or TRBV6-3 with TRBJ1-5; possible D gene TRBD1, 6 bases. The CDR3 covers 16 residues. Germline V gene sequence: CDR1 MNHEY, CDR2 SVGEGT. V gave up 2 bases and J gave up 0 bases, with 11 bases separating them. The CDR3 here is CASSYHRDHSNQPQHF. Here the CDR3 DNA reads TGTGCCAGCAGTTACCACAGGGACCATAGCAATCAGCCCCAGCATTTT.

In its sample, this clonotype was seen a few times. The chain recombines TRBV7-2 with TRBJ1-5; no firm D call. Germline CDR1 reads SGHTA; CDR2 reads FQGNSA. The CDR3 has 13 residues. Trimming took off 5 bases at V and 4 bases at J, with 9 bases between the two ends. CDR3 coding DNA: TGTGCCAGCAGCCCCCGTGGGAATCAGCCCCAGCATTTT. This sequence encodes CASSPRGNQPQHF.

The chain recombines TRBV19 with TRBJ2-3, with D perhaps TRBD2 (6 bases). Trimming removed 5 bases at V and 2 bases at J, with 11 bases between. Germline V gene sequence: CDR1 LNHDA, CDR2 SQIVND (reference sequence). CDR3 length: 14 residues. The CDR3 spells CASSRGLDTDTQYF. In DNA, the CDR3 is TGTGCCAGTAGTCGGGGACTCGACACAGATACGCAGTATTTT.

The gene calls are TRBV5-6 and TRBJ2-3; D is perhaps TRBD2 (5 bases). V was trimmed by 4 bases and J by 4 bases, leaving 16 bases between them. The V gene's germline CDR1 is SGHDT and CDR2 YYEEEE. The CDR3 totals 15 residues. CDR3 in amino acids: CASSRGGLEADTQYF. The CDR3 bases are TGTGCCAGCAGCCGCGGCGGGCTGGAGGCAGATACGCAGTATTTT.

This clonotype came up a few times. The J gene is TRBJ2-2, the V gene TRBV7-2; D may match TRBD1 or TRBD2 (6 bases each). V was trimmed by 5 bases and J by 2 bases, leaving 12 bases between them. CDR3 length equals 15 residues. Germline loops: CDR1 SGHTA, CDR2 FQGNSA. The CDR3 DNA is TGTGCCAGCAGCATAACCGGGGGCAACACCGGGGAGCTGTTTTTT. This encodes CASSITGGNTGELFF. Using reference TRBV7-2 and TRBJ2-2 for the parts outside the CDR3, the full variable domain is GAGVSQSPSNKVTEKGKDVELRCDPISGHTALYWYRQSLGQGLEFLIYFQGNSAPDKSGLPSDRFSAERTGGSVSTLTIQRTQQEDSAVYLCASSITGGNTGELFFGEGSRLTVL.

The genes are TRBV28 and TRBJ1-4; D uncertain. This CDR3 has 15 amino acids. The V gene's germline CDR1 is MDHEN and CDR2 SYDVKM. Trimming stripped 2 bases from V and 0 bases from J, with 7 bases between. DNA of the CDR3: TGTGCCAGCAGTTTAGGGGTCTCAACTAATGAAAAACTGTTTTTT. This codes for CASSLGVSTNEKLFF.

This clonotype has more than one count but fewer than ten. The chain combines TRBV6-1 with TRBJ2-2; D is perhaps TRBD1 or TRBD2 (6 bases each). CDR1 MNHNS and CDR2 SASEGT come from the germline V gene. V dropped 7 bases and J dropped 5 bases, with 17 bases sitting between them. The CDR3 extends over 15 amino acids. The CDR3 DNA follows: TGTGCCAGCACCGGTGGGGGGCTGAGGACCGGGGAGCTGTTTTTT. It yields the protein CASTGGGLRTGELFF.

This clonotype was detected many times. The genes are TRBV7-8 and TRBJ1-5; D is unclear. This CDR3 is 13 amino acids long. CDR1 and CDR2 from the germline V gene are SGHVS and FQNEAQ. The germline V and J ends were trimmed by 1 base and 8 bases, with 9 bases remaining between them. The CDR3, as DNA: TGTGCCAGCAGCTTAGGCAGGCGTGAGCCCCAGCATTTT. Translation gives CASSLGRREPQHF.

This chain joins TRBV12-3 or TRBV12-4 and TRBJ2-1; 10 bases are shared with TRBD2. CDR3 size: 16 residues. V lost 7 bases, J lost 5 bases, and 11 bases stayed unmatched. CDR3 sequence reads: CASTNPVAGGNNEQFF. DNA for the CDR3: TGTGCCAGCACCAATCCTGTAGCGGGGGGAAACAATGAGCAGTTCTTC.

The J gene is TRBJ2-6, the V gene TRBV6-2 or TRBV6-3; D remains unclear. With 2 bases removed from V and 1 base from J, the gap between germline ends came to 6 bases. The CDR3 runs 15 residues. CDR1 MNHEY and CDR2 SVGEGT come from the germline V gene. CDR3 amino acids: CASSYGTSGANVLTF. As DNA, the CDR3 is TGTGCCAGCAGTTACGGCACGTCTGGGGCCAACGTCCTGACTTTC.

The chain is built from TRBV13 and TRBJ1-2, with 7 bases fitting TRBD1. V was clipped by 8 bases and J by 2 bases; unmatched bases: 8. This CDR3 contains 14 residues. CDR1 and CDR2 (germline): PRHDT, FYEKMQ (reference sequence). CDR3 sequence (DNA): TGTGCCAGCGGTAGGACAGGAACCAACTATGGCTACACCTTC. Amino acids: CASGRTGTNYGYTF.

In this sample, this clonotype turned up a few times. The genes are TRBV11-2 and TRBJ2-2; D is perhaps TRBD2 (6 bases). The V gene lost 0 bases and the J gene lost 2 bases, with 16 bases spanning the gap. The germline CDR1 and CDR2 sequences are SGHAT and FQNNGV. The CDR3 sequence is 18 residues long. The CDR3 coding sequence is TGTGCCAGCAGCTTAGAGGTTCGGACTATACTAAACACCGGGGAGCTGTTTTTT. It yields the protein CASSLEVRTILNTGELFF.

The chain couples TRBV5-6 to TRBJ2-3; 8 bases are a match to TRBD2. V shed 5 bases and J 1 base; nucleotides not matched to a gene: 6. Germline CDR1 is SGHDT and CDR2 is YYEEEE. CDR3 size: 15 residues. DNA of the CDR3: TGTGCCAGCAGGGGGAGCGGGAGCGGCACAGATACGCAGTATTTT. Protein product: CASRGSGSGTDTQYF.

This clonotype was recorded many times. The CDR3 nucleotides read TGTGCCAGCAGCCCGACAGGGGACTATGGCTACACCTTC. Protein product: CASSPTGDYGYTF. This chain connects TRBV11-3 to TRBJ1-2; 8 bases are a match to TRBD1. The germline V gene encodes CDR1 SGHNT and CDR2 YENEEA. V lost 5 bases and J lost 3; bases outside the gene matches: 2. CDR3 length: 13 residues.

The chain carries TRBV5-6 and TRBJ2-1; D gene uncertain. The CDR3 is made up of 12 amino acids. Germline V gene sequence: CDR1 SGHDT, CDR2 YYEEEE. V was clipped by 2 bases and J by 8 bases, with 8 bases between them. In DNA form, the CDR3 reads TGTGCCAGCAGCTTCTCCGTCTATGAGCAGTTCTTC. This translates into CASSFSVYEQFF.

The sample holds many counts of this clonotype. This rearrangement joins TRBV20-1 to TRBJ2-1; no definite D call. With 6 bases removed from V and 10 bases from J, the gap between germline ends came to 10 bases. This CDR3 region has 10 residues. Germline V CDR1 and CDR2: DFQATT, SNEGSKA (reference sequence). The CDR3 nucleotides are TGCAGTGCCGGCGTCGGGGAGCAGTTCTTC. It encodes CSAGVGEQFF.

A few counts support this clonotype. The chain combines TRBV10-1 with TRBJ2-2, with TRBD2 matching 7 bases. V dropped 2 bases and J dropped 3; count of bases not matched to a gene: 3. CDR3 length: 15 amino acids. Per germline, CDR1 WNHNN and CDR2 SYGVQD (reference sequence). The CDR3 DNA reads as TGCGCCAGCAGTGAGCAGCGGGGAGACACCGGGGAGCTGTTTTTT. This translates into CASSEQRGDTGELFF.

This clonotype was recorded a few times. The chain couples TRBV3-1 to TRBJ2-2, with 9 bases lining up with TRBD2. V lost 4 bases and J lost 6; bases outside the gene matches: 9. The length of the CDR3 is 16 residues. The germline gives CDR1 LGHDT, CDR2 YNNKEL (reference sequence). In nucleotides, the CDR3 is TGTGCCAGCAGCCCCCTGGGGCGGGGGGGCCCCGGGGAGCTGTTTTTT. Translated: CASSPLGRGGPGELFF.

This clonotype was picked up many times. The chain links TRBV5-1 to TRBJ2-7; maybe TRBD2 (5 bases). Germline assignment: CDR1 SGHRS and CDR2 YFSETQ. Trimming took 4 bases from V and 4 from J, leaving 9 bases between them. The CDR3 runs 12 residues. The CDR3 DNA reads TGCGCCAGCAGCCCCAGCGGTTACGAGCAGTACTTC. This sequence encodes CASSPSGYEQYF. The whole variable domain, remainder taken from reference TRBV5-1 and TRBJ2-7, is KAGVTQTPRYLIKTRGQQVTLSCSPISGHRSVSWYQQTPGQGLQFLFEYFSETQRNKGNFPGRFSGRQFSNSRSEMNVSTLELGDSALYLCASSPSGYEQYFGPGTRLTVT.

V gene TRBV6-5 combines with J gene TRBJ2-3; TRBD1 matches 8 bases. This CDR3 comprises 15 residues. The J segment lost 4 bases and the V segment lost 2 bases, leaving 5 bases of the junction unmatched. From germline, CDR1 is MNHEY and CDR2 SVGAGI. The CDR3 region is CASSYGQGVADTQYF. The CDR3 DNA is TGTGCCAGCAGTTACGGACAGGGAGTCGCAGATACGCAGTATTTT.

This clonotype was found many times. This chain links TRBV7-8 with TRBJ2-1; TRBD1 aligns across 8 bases. The CDR3 covers 16 residues. The V gene end was trimmed by 5 bases and the J gene end by 0 bases; junction bases not matched to a gene: 6. Germline V gene data show CDR1 as SGHVS and CDR2 as FQNEAQ. CDR3 region: CASSLQGDSSYNEQFF. The CDR3 DNA sequence: TGTGCCAGCAGCCTACAGGGGGATAGCTCCTACAATGAGCAGTTCTTC.

In this sample, this clonotype turned up a few times. This chain joins TRBV7-9 and TRBJ1-4; D gene uncertain. Germline CDR1 reads SEHNR; CDR2 reads FQNEAQ (reference sequence). Trimming left V 0 bases short and J 4 bases short, with 12 bases between. This CDR3 is 16 amino acids long. The CDR3 protein is CASSLALQLLNEKLFF. The CDR3 DNA sequence: TGTGCCAGCAGCTTAGCGCTACAGCTTCTTAATGAAAAACTGTTTTTT.